The 12 T cell receptor beta chains given below trace back to one sample, sequenced in a study of spatial heterogeneity in lung cancer. TCRdb re-called the 5' RACE reads through MiXCR, storing one row per CDR3 protein. The sample shows tens of thousands of distinct CDR3 sequences, roughly 10% of them seen only once. Time point here: blood at routine non-recurrence follow-up after resection. The sample consisted of PBMCs, taken at follow-up. These receptor sequences come from a male donor with early-stage non-small cell lung cancer.

This clonotype was picked up many times. The rearrangement links TRBV24-1 to TRBJ1-1, with TRBD1 matching over 7 bases. Germline CDR1 KGHDR, CDR2 SFDVKD. With 1 base clipped from V and 12 bases from J, the junction kept 7 bases outside the gene matches. The CDR3 extends over 13 amino acids. The CDR3 is CATSDFRDRATFF. DNA of the CDR3: TGTGCCACCAGTGATTTTCGAGACAGGGCCACTTTCTTT.

This clonotype was found many times. The chain couples TRBV2 to TRBJ1-4; D may be TRBD1 (6 bases). Per the germline V gene, CDR1 is SNHLY and CDR2 is FYNNEI. V was trimmed by 8 bases and J by 7 bases, leaving 17 bases between them. This CDR3 has 14 amino acids. CDR3 in DNA: TGTGCCAGCGTAGTGTCGGGGGCCGGTGAAAAACTGTTTTTT. Translated, it gives CASVVSGAGEKLFF.

The sample holds many counts of this clonotype. The chain carries TRBV2 and TRBJ2-7; D possibly uses TRBD1 or TRBD2 (5 bases each). The CDR3 contains 14 residues. The germline V and J ends were trimmed by 6 bases and 2 bases, with 14 bases remaining between them. Germline-derived CDR1 and CDR2 are SNHLY and FYNNEI. Here the CDR3 reads CASRRYEGPYEQYF. The CDR3 DNA reads as TGTGCCAGCAGACGGTATGAGGGGCCCTACGAGCAGTACTTC.

This rearrangement joins TRBV6-5 to TRBJ1-1, with D maybe TRBD1 (5 bases). This CDR3 contains 16 residues. Trimming took 0 bases from V and 0 from J, leaving 11 bases between them. Germline CDR1 and CDR2: MNHEY and SVGAGI. The CDR3 coding sequence is TGTGCCAGCAGTTACTCGACCGGGACGGTGAACACTGAAGCTTTCTTT. Its protein is CASSYSTGTVNTEAFF.

This clonotype was seen repeatedly, ten times or more. The chain recombines TRBV9 with TRBJ2-3; 13 nucleotides align to TRBD2. CDR1 and CDR2 (germline): SGDLS, YYNGEE. This CDR3 contains 17 residues. Trimming at V came to 4 bases and at J to 6 bases, leaving 11 bases not matched to a gene. In DNA, the CDR3 is TGTGCCAGCAGCATCCGGACTAGCGGGAGCGGAATCGATACGCAGTATTTT. Translation gives CASSIRTSGSGIDTQYF.

The chain recombines TRBV6-2 or TRBV6-3 with TRBJ2-5; D remains ambiguous. Germline CDR1 MNHEY, CDR2 SVGEGT. The CDR3 is made up of 13 amino acids. Between the trimmed V and J ends, which lost 6 bases and 2 bases, there was a span of 10 bases. In DNA, the CDR3 is TGTGCCAGCAGCCTCGACGGACAAGAGACCCAGTACTTC. It yields the protein CASSLDGQETQYF.

This chain links TRBV12-5 with TRBJ1-1, with D perhaps matching TRBD1 (5 bases). CDR3 length equals 13 residues. The germline CDR1 and CDR2 sequences are LGHNT and FRNRAP. V lost 4 bases to trimming and J lost 4 bases, with 10 bases between them. CDR3 sequence: CASGSTGGTEAFF. The CDR3 bases are TGTGCTAGTGGTTCAACAGGAGGCACTGAAGCTTTCTTT.

This clonotype showed up many times. This sequence joins TRBV6-5 and TRBJ2-7, with TRBD1 identical over 8 bases. Germline assignment: CDR1 MNHEY and CDR2 SVGAGI. V shed 5 bases and J 2 bases; nucleotides not matched to a gene: 2. CDR3 length: 13 amino acids. The CDR3 DNA reads as TGTGCCAGCAGTCAGGGACAGGCCTACGAGCAGTACTTC. This codes for CASSQGQAYEQYF.

At least ten counts were recorded for this clonotype. The V and J genes are TRBV14 and TRBJ1-2; D ambiguous. V lost 5 bases and J 3 bases, leaving 10 bases between the germline ends. In germline, CDR1 is SGHDN, CDR2 FVKESK. The CDR3 has 13 residues. The CDR3 protein is CASSFRRDYGYTF. Here the CDR3 DNA reads TGTGCCAGCAGCTTTCGCCGTGACTATGGCTACACCTTC. The complete variable domain, with remaining parts taken from reference TRBV14 and TRBJ1-2, reads EAGVTQFPSHSVIEKGQTVTLRCDPISGHDNLYWYRRVMGKEIKFLLHFVKESKQDESGMPNNRFLAERTGGTYSTLKVQPAELEDSGVYFCASSFRRDYGYTFGSGTRLTVV.

This clonotype showed up just a few times. This chain joins TRBV7-6 and TRBJ2-7; 10 bases are a match to TRBD2. V gave up 5 bases and J gave up 3 bases; unmatched junction bases: 7. CDR3 length equals 15 residues. Germline V gene data show CDR1 as SGHVS and CDR2 as FNYEAQ. The CDR3, as DNA: TGTGCCAGCAGCGCCGGGACTAGCGACTTCTACGAGCAGTACTTC. It yields the protein CASSAGTSDFYEQYF.

In this sample, this clonotype turned up a few times. This rearrangement joins TRBV3-1 to TRBJ2-7; D is unclear. The CDR3 contains 14 residues. The germline gives CDR1 LGHDT, CDR2 YNNKEL (reference sequence). Trimming took off 4 bases at V and 2 bases at J, with 12 bases between the two ends. The CDR3 is CASSRGRSAYEQYF. The CDR3 DNA reads TGTGCCAGCAGCCGGGGTAGGAGCGCCTACGAGCAGTACTTC.

This clonotype was seen repeatedly, ten times or more. J is TRBJ1-2 and V is TRBV18, with TRBD1 as a possible D gene (6 bases). Germline loops: CDR1 KGHSH, CDR2 LQKENI. This CDR3 spans 15 amino acids. Between the trimmed V and J ends, which lost 6 bases and 6 bases, there was a span of 20 bases. CDR3 coding DNA: TGTGCCAGCTCTCCCGGACGGGGGGGCGAAGATGGCTACACCTTC. Protein product: CASSPGRGGEDGYTF.